Sequencing of this T cell receptor beta chain was carried out in a study of Ad26.COV2.S vaccination and SARS-CoV-2 variants. As for the study in general: This donor came from the COV1001 trial of Ad26.COV2.S.

The CDR3 loop spans 11 amino acids. Germline lookup yields CDR1 SQVTM and CDR2 ANQGSEA. V was pared by 7 bases and J by 6 bases, with 9 bases between. TCRdb's table, derived via immunoSEQ multiplex PCR, lists solely in-frame clones and lacks some. In the table there are hundreds of thousands of clones, around nine tenths of which are singletons. Stated treatment: roughly 20 received Ad26.COV2.S at low or high dose, single or two shots; about 5 received placebo; per-sample allocation not given. Sampling occurred on day 63 after the first vaccine or placebo injection. Sample: peripheral blood, taken in a trial of Ad26.COV2.S vaccine versus placebo. This TCR was recovered from a person aged 18-65 years who received the Ad26.COV2.S COVID-19 vaccine or a placebo. The rearrangement links TRBV29-1 to TRBJ1-4; weak D call: TRBD1 (5 bases). CDR3 sequence reads: CSAGGDEKLFF. The CDR3 DNA sequence: TGCAGCGCTGGGGGGGATGAAAAACTGTTTTTT.